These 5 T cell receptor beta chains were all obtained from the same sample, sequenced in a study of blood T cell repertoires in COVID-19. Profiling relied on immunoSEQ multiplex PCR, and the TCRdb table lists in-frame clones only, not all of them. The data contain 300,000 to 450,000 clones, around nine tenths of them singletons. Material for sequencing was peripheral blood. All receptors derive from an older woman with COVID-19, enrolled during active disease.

CDR3: CASSENTGDKLFF. CDR3 DNA sequence: TGCGCCAGCAGTGAGAATACAGGGGACAAACTGTTTTTT. This rearrangement joins TRBV10-2 to TRBJ1-4, with 7 bases aligning to TRBD1. After removal of 2 bases from V and 11 bases from J, the junction contained 5 bases not matched to a gene. Germline CDR1 and CDR2: WSHSY and SAAADI. This CDR3 has 13 amino acids.

The CDR3 nucleotides read TGTGCCAGCAGTTGGGGGGGTTACGAGCAGTACTTC. It translates to CASSWGGYEQYF. The genes are TRBV12-3 or TRBV12-4 and TRBJ2-7; 7 nucleotides match TRBD2. Germline trimming cut 4 bases from V and 4 bases from J; bases unmatched to any gene: 1. This CDR3 comprises 12 residues.

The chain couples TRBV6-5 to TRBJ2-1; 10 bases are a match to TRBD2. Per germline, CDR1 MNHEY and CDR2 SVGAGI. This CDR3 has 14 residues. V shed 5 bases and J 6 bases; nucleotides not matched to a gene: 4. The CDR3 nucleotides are TGTGCCAGCAGTAGCGGGGGGGCGGCCAATGAGCAGTTCTTC. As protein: CASSSGGAANEQFF.

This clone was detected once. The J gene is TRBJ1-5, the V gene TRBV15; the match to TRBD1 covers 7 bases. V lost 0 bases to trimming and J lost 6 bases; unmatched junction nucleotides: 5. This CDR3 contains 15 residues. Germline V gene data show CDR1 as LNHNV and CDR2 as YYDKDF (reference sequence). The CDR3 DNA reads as TGTGCCACCAGCAGAGAGAGGGGGCGGAGTCAGCCCCAGCATTTT. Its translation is CATSRERGRSQPQHF.

The CDR3 nucleotides read TGTGCCAGCAGTTACTCCCGGCCGGGCACTGAAGCTTTCTTT. Translation: CASSYSRPGTEAFF. This sequence joins TRBV6-5 and TRBJ1-1; D call uncertain. CDR1 and CDR2 (germline): MNHEY, SVGAGI. Trimming took 0 bases from V and 4 from J, leaving 9 bases between them. The CDR3 consists of 14 residues.